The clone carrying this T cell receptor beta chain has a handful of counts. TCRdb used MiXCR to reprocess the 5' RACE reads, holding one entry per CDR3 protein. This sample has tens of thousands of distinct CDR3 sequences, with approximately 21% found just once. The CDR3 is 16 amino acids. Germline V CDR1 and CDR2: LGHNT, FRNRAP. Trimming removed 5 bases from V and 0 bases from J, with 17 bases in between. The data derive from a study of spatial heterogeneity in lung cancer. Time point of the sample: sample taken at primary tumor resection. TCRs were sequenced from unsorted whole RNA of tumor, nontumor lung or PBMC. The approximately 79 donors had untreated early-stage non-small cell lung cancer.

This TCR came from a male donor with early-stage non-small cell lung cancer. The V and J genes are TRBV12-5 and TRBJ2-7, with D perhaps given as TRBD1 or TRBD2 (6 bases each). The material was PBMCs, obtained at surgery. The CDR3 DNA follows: TGTGCTAGTGGTCCCCCATGGGGGGCCATCTCCTACGAGCAGTACTTC. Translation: CASGPPWGAISYEQYF.